The 17 T cell receptor beta chains given below trace back to one sample, sequenced in a study of cytomegalovirus exposure and HLA in healthy donors. Sequenced by immunoSEQ multiplex PCR; TCRdb stores in-frame clones only, minus some. The data contain fewer than 250,000 clones, 87% of them singletons. Material: PBMCs. These receptors all come from a man aged 18 to 30 in good health and CMV-seronegative.

The rearrangement links TRBV2 to TRBJ2-7; 7 positions match TRBD1. V was pared by 5 bases and J by 1 base, with 8 bases of the junction left unmatched. CDR1 SNHLY and CDR2 FYNNEI come from the germline V gene. This CDR3 region has 15 residues. As DNA, the CDR3 is TGTGCCAGCAGTAAAGACAGGGAAAGGTCCTACGAGCAGTACTTC. Translating gives CASSKDRERSYEQYF. Together with reference TRBV2 and TRBJ2-7, the CDR3 gives the full variable domain: EPEVTQTPSHQVTQMGQEVILRCVPISNHLYFYWYRQILGQKVEFLVSFYNNEISEKSEIFDDQFSVERPDGSNFTLKIRSTKLEDSAMYFCASSKDRERSYEQYFGPGTRLTVT.

This clone was detected once. The chain joins TRBV28 to TRBJ2-3; 9 bases line up with TRBD2. The germline V gene encodes CDR1 MDHEN and CDR2 SYDVKM. CDR3 length: 18 residues. V shed 5 bases and J 6 bases; nucleotides not matched to a gene: 18. This CDR3 is CASSTIYLAGGPTDTQYF. The CDR3 DNA reads TGTGCCAGCAGTACGATCTATTTGGCGGGAGGGCCAACTGATACGCAGTATTTT.

The chain combines TRBV5-6 with TRBJ2-5, with no clear D. V lost 2 bases and J 1 base, leaving 9 bases between the germline ends. Germline loops: CDR1 SGHDT, CDR2 YYEEEE. The CDR3 sequence is 14 residues long. CDR3 loop: CASSFDTFQETQYF. CDR3 nucleotides: TGTGCCAGCAGCTTTGACACTTTCCAAGAGACCCAGTACTTC.

The rearrangement uses TRBV5-4 and TRBJ1-2; possibly TRBD1 for D (6 bases). The CDR3 sequence is 13 residues long. V gave up 6 bases and J gave up 2 bases, with 11 bases separating them. The germline V gene encodes CDR1 SGHNT and CDR2 YYREEE (reference sequence). CDR3 coding DNA: TGTGCCAGCACGACACAGGGCAACTATGGCTACACCTTC. Translation: CASTTQGNYGYTF. Drawing the rest from reference TRBV5-4 and TRBJ1-2, the complete variable domain is ETGVTQSPTHLIKTRGQQVTLRCSSQSGHNTVSWYQQALGQGPQFIFQYYREEENGRGNFPPRFSGLQFPNYSSELNVNALELDDSALYLCASTTQGNYGYTFGSGTRLTVV.

The chain recombines TRBV9 with TRBJ2-5; D not resolved. Per the germline V gene, CDR1 is SGDLS and CDR2 is YYNGEE. Deletions cut 0 bases from V and 5 bases from J, with 11 bases between. The CDR3 consists of 14 residues. CDR3 DNA: TGTGCCAGCAGCGTAGATGTTGGCTTGGAGACCCAGTACTTC. It is translated as CASSVDVGLETQYF. The variable domain in full, with the rest retrieved from reference TRBV9 and TRBJ2-5, is DSGVTQTPKHLITATGQRVTLRCSPRSGDLSVYWYQQSLDQGLQFLIQYYNGEERAKGNILERFSAQQFPDLHSELNLSSLELGDSALYFCASSVDVGLETQYFGPGTRLLVL.

Written as DNA, the CDR3 is TGTGCCAGCACCCTCGGGGATCGGAACAATGAGCAGTTCTTC. Its protein is CASTLGDRNNEQFF. The chain is built from TRBV28 and TRBJ2-1, with TRBD2 as a possible D gene (5 bases). V was shortened by 7 bases and J by 5 bases, with 15 bases between the two germline ends. Germline V gene data show CDR1 as MDHEN and CDR2 as SYDVKM. CDR3 length: 14 amino acids.

This chain connects TRBV29-1 to TRBJ1-2; possible D gene TRBD1, 5 bases. The CDR3 is 11 amino acids. V was shortened by 4 bases and J by 6 bases, with 9 bases between the two germline ends. The V gene's germline CDR1 is SQVTM and CDR2 ANQGSEA. The CDR3 DNA is TGCAGCGTTGTAGCAGGGCATGGCTACACCTTC. Translation: CSVVAGHGYTF. Complete variable domain (other parts from reference TRBV29-1 and TRBJ1-2): SAVISQKPSRDICQRGTSLTIQCQVDSQVTMMFWYRQQPGQSLTLIATANQGSEATYESGFVIDKFPISRPNLTFSTLTVSNMSPEDSSIYLCSVVAGHGYTFGSGTRLTVV.

The chain employs TRBV15 and TRBJ2-5; weak D call: TRBD2 (7 bases). This CDR3 is built from 14 residues. CDR1 and CDR2 from the germline V gene are LNHNV and YYDKDF (reference sequence). Deletions cut 3 bases from V and 4 bases from J, with 12 bases between. The CDR3 nucleotides read TGTGCCACCAGCAGGGGGGAGGGGGTAGAGACCCAGTACTTC. It yields the protein CATSRGEGVETQYF.

This chain joins TRBV28 and TRBJ1-5; TRBD1 agrees at 8 bases. With 3 bases clipped from V and 6 bases from J, the junction kept 10 bases outside the gene matches. Germline V gene lookup returns CDR1 MDHEN and CDR2 SYDVKM. CDR3 length: 16 amino acids. The CDR3 DNA sequence: TGTGCCAGCAGTTTGGAGCAGGGGGCGTCTCGTCAGCCCCAGCATTTT. Encoded protein: CASSLEQGASRQPQHF.

The chain uses TRBV2 and TRBJ2-3; TRBD2 agrees at 9 bases. The V segment lost 9 bases and the J segment 4 bases; nucleotides outside the gene matches: 8. The CDR3 consists of 14 residues. Germline V gene sequence: CDR1 SNHLY, CDR2 FYNNEI. The CDR3 loop is CASTLGGGADTQYF. The CDR3 bases are TGTGCCAGTACACTAGGCGGGGGGGCAGATACGCAGTATTTT.

In this sample, this clone turned up once. V gene TRBV29-1 combines with J gene TRBJ2-5, with unresolved D. Germline loops: CDR1 SQVTM, CDR2 ANQGSEA. Trimming stripped 7 bases from V and 5 bases from J, with 8 bases between. The CDR3 sequence is 10 residues long. The CDR3 spells CSALEETQYF. In DNA form, the CDR3 reads TGCAGCGCTCTGGAGGAGACCCAGTACTTC.

This chain uses TRBV10-2 with TRBJ1-2; TRBD1 matches 9 bases. With V trimmed by 2 bases and J by 3 bases, 4 bases remained unmatched. The germline CDR1 and CDR2 sequences are WSHSY and SAAADI. This CDR3 has 15 residues. CDR3 sequence (DNA): TGCGCCAGCAGTGAGGACAGGGGGTTCGACTATGGCTACACCTTC. This gives the protein CASSEDRGFDYGYTF.

This chain connects TRBV4-3 to TRBJ2-3, with D uncertain. Trimming took 0 bases from V and 2 from J, leaving 6 bases between them. This CDR3 has 14 amino acids. From germline, CDR1 is LGHNA and CDR2 YSLEER. The DNA of the CDR3 is TGCGCCAGCAGCCAAGACTTCCTCACAGATACGCAGTATTTT. Translating it yields CASSQDFLTDTQYF.

The V call is TRBV9, the J call TRBJ2-7; D is perhaps TRBD2 (5 bases). Germline loops: CDR1 SGDLS, CDR2 YYNGEE. This CDR3 is built from 15 residues. Trimming took 4 bases from V and 5 from J, leaving 19 bases between them. CDR3 protein: CASSLSSSPGNEQYF. The CDR3 region has the DNA TGTGCCAGCAGCCTAAGTAGCTCCCCGGGGAACGAGCAGTACTTC.

The chain has TRBV5-7 and TRBJ2-3, with a weak D call TRBD1 (5 bases). TRBV5-7 is labeled an ORF, and its function is uncertain. V lost 0 bases, J lost 1 base, and 6 bases lay in between. This CDR3 region has 14 residues. CDR3 DNA sequence: TGTGCCAGCAGCTTGGGGGGCTGCACAGATACGCAGTATTTT. Translation: CASSLGGCTDTQYF.

The chain recombines TRBV28 with TRBJ2-7; the match to TRBD1 covers 12 bases. Unmatched junction bases numbered 11, after V lost 7 bases and J lost 7 bases. The germline gives CDR1 MDHEN, CDR2 SYDVKM. The CDR3 runs to 15 residues. CDR3 amino acids: CASKSRDRGLLEQYF. CDR3 nucleotide sequence: TGTGCCAGCAAGAGCCGGGACAGGGGGCTCCTAGAGCAGTACTTC.

The V call is TRBV6-1, the J call TRBJ2-5; D unclear. V was clipped by 7 bases and J by 0 bases, with 9 bases between them. CDR1 is MNHNS, CDR2 SASEGT, per germline. The CDR3 has 13 amino acids. The CDR3 spells CASTYTYQETQYF. Written as DNA, the CDR3 is TGTGCCAGCACTTACACGTACCAAGAGACCCAGTACTTC.